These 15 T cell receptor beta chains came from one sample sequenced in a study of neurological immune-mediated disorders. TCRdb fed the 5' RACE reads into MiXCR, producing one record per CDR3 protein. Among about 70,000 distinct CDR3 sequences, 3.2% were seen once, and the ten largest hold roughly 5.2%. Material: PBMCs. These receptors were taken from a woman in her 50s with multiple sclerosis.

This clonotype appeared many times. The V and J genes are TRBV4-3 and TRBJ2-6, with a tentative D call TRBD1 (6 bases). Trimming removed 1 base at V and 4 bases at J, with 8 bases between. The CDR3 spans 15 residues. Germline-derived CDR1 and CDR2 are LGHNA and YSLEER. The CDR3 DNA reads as TGCGCCAGCAGCCAAGCAGGGGTCGGGGCCAACGTCCTGACTTTC. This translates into CASSQAGVGANVLTF.

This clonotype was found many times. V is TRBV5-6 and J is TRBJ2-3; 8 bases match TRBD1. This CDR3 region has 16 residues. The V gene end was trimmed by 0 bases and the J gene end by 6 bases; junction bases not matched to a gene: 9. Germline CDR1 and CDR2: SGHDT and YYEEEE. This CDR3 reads CASSLVGTGNVDTQYF. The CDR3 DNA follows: TGTGCCAGCAGCTTGGTAGGGACAGGAAATGTGGATACGCAGTATTTT. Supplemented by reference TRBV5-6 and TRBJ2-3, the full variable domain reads DAGVTQSPTHLIKTRGQQVTLRCSPKSGHDTVSWYQQALGQGPQFIFQYYEEEERQRGNFPDRFSGHQFPNYSSELNVNALLLGDSALYLCASSLVGTGNVDTQYFGPGTRLTVL.

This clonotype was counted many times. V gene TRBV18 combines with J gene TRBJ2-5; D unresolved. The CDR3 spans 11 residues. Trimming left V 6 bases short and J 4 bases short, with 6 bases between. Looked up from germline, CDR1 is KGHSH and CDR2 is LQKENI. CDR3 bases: TGTGCCAGCTCCACATTAGAGACCCAGTACTTC. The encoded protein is CASSTLETQYF.

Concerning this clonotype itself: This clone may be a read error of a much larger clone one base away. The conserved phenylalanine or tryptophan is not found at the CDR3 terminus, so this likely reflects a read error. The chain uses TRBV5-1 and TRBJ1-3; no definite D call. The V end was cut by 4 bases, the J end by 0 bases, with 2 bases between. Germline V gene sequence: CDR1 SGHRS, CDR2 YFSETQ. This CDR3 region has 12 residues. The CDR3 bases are TGCGCCAGCAGCAACTCTGGAAACACCATATATATT. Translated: CASSNSGNTIYI.

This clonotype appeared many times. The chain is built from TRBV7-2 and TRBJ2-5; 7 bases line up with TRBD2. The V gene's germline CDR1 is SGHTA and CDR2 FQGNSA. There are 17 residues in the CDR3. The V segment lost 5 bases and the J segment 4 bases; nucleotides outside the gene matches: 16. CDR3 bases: TGTGCCAGCAGCCCTCCCCGGGCTGGGAGGGCCGCAGAGACCCAGTACTTC. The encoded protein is CASSPPRAGRAAETQYF.

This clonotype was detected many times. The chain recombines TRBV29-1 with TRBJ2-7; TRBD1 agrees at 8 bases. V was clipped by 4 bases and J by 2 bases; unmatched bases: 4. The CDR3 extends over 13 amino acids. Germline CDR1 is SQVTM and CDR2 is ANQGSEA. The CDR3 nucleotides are TGCAGCGTTGTAGGGACAGGCACCTACGAGCAGTACTTC. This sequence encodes CSVVGTGTYEQYF.

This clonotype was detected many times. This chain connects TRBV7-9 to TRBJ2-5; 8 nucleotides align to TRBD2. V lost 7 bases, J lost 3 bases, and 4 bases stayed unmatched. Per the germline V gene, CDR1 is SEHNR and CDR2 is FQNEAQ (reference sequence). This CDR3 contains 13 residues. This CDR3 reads CASTFSGEETQYF. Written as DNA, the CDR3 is TGTGCCAGCACCTTTAGCGGGGAAGAGACCCAGTACTTC.

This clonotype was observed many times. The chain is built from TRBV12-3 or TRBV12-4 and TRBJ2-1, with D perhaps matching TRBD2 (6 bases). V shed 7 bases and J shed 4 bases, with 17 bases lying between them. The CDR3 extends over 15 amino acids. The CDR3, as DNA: TGTGCCAGCACCCCTAATAGCGGCCGATACAATGAGCAGTTCTTC. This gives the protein CASTPNSGRYNEQFF.

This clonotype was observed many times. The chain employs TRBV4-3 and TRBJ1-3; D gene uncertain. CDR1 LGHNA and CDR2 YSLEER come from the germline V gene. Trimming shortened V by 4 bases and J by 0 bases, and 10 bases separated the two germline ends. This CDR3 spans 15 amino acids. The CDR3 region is CASSRGFASGNTIYF. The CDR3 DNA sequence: TGCGCCAGCAGCCGAGGCTTCGCCTCTGGAAACACCATATATTTT.

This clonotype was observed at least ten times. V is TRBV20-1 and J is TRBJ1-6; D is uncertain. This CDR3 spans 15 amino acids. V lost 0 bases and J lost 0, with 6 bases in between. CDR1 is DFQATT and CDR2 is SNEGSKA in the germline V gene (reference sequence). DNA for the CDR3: TGCAGTGCTAGAGATCTCGTCTCCTATAATTCACCCCTCCACTTT. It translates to CSARDLVSYNSPLHF.

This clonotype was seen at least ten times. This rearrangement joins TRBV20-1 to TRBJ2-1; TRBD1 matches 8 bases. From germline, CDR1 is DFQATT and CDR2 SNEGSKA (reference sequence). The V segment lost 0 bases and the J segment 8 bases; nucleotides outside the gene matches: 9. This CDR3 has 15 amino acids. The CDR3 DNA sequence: TGCAGTGCTAGAGATAGCAGGGGGCGCGGCGATGAGCAGTTCTTC. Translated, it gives CSARDSRGRGDEQFF.

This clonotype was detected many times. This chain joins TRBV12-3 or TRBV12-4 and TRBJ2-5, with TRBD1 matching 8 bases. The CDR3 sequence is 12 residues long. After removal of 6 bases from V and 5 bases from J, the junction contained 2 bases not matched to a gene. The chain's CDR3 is CASRRQGETQYF. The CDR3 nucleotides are TGTGCCAGCAGGCGACAGGGGGAGACCCAGTACTTC.

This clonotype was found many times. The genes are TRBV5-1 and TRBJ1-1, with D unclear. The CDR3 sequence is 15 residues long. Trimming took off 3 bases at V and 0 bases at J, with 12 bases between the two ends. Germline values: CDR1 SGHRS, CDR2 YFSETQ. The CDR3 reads CASSSLGIMNTEAFF. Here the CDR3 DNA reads TGCGCCAGCAGCTCCTTGGGGATCATGAACACTGAAGCTTTCTTT.

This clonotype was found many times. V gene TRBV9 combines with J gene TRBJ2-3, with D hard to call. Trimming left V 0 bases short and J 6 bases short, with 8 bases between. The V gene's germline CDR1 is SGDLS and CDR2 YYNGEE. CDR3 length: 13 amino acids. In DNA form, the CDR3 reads TGTGCCAGCAGCGTAGGAGAGAGGGATACGCAGTATTTT. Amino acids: CASSVGERDTQYF. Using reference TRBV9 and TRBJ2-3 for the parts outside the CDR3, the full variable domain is DSGVTQTPKHLITATGQRVTLRCSPRSGDLSVYWYQQSLDQGLQFLIQYYNGEERAKGNILERFSAQQFPDLHSELNLSSLELGDSALYFCASSVGERDTQYFGPGTRLTVL.

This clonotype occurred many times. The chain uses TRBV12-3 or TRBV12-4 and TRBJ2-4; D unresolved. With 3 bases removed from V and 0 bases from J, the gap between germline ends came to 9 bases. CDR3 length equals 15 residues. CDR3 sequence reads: CASSFLAVAKNIQYF. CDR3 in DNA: TGTGCCAGCAGTTTTTTGGCTGTAGCCAAAAACATTCAGTACTTC.